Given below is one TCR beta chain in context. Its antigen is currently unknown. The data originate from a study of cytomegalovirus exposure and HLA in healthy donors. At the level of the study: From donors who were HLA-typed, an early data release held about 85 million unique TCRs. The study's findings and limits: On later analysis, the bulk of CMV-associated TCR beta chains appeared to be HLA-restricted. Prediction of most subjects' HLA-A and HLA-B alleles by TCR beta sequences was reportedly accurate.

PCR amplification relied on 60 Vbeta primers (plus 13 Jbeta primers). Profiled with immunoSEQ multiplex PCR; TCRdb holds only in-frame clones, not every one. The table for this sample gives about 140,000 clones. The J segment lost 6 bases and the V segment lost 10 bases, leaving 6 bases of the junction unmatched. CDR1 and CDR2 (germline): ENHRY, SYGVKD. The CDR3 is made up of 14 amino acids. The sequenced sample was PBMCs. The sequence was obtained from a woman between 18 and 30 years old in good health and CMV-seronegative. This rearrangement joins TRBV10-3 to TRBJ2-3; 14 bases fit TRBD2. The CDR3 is CATGTSGSLDTQYF. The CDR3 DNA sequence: TGTGCCACGGGGACTAGCGGGAGTTTGGATACGCAGTATTTT.